This T cell receptor (beta chain) appears in the sequencing data of a study of patients and donors after allogeneic stem cell transplantation. TCRdb reprocessed the RT-PCR reads via MiXCR and lists one record per CDR3 protein. The profile shows about a million distinct CDR3 sequences, roughly 17% of them singletons. Trimming pared 3 bases from V and 4 bases from J, leaving 6 bases between. This CDR3 is 12 amino acids long. Looked up from germline, CDR1 is DFQATT and CDR2 is SNEGSKA (reference sequence). This clonotype was counted only a few times. The TCR was taken from a human donor who was either an allogeneic HSCT recipient or a stem cell or donor lymphocyte infusion donor (not recorded which). It is not recorded whose cells these are; they may come from a transplant donor. The sample was blood, either unsorted or a sorted T cell fraction (not recorded which). The genes are TRBV20-1 and TRBJ2-2; D unresolved. CDR3 protein: CSASEITGELFF. CDR3 nucleotides: TGCAGTGCTAGCGAGATCACCGGGGAGCTGTTTTTT.